This TCR beta chain was found in a study of blood T cell repertoires in COVID-19. Study at large: Sites in the United States, Italy and Spain provided acute and convalescent COVID-19 samples.

TCRdb keeps only in-frame clones here, not all; method: immunoSEQ multiplex PCR. The table has about 210,000 clones, around 92% seen once. With 1 base clipped from V and 7 bases from J, the junction kept 4 bases outside the gene matches. CDR3 length: 14 amino acids. Germline V gives CDR1 SGHAT, CDR2 FQNNGV. The sequence was collected from a man aged 25 to 40 with acute or convalescent COVID-19. The sequencing input was peripheral blood. The chain links TRBV11-2 to TRBJ1-5, with 7 bases aligning to TRBD1. CDR3 protein: CASSLGQGRQPQHF. CDR3 nucleotides: TGTGCCAGCAGCTTAGGACAGGGAAGGCAGCCCCAGCATTTT.